This TCR beta chain was observed in a study of cytomegalovirus exposure and HLA in healthy donors. This PCR relied on a set of 60 Vbeta primers and 13 Jbeta primers. Only in-frame clones appear in the TCRdb table, and some are missing; sequencing was by immunoSEQ multiplex PCR. Among under 250,000 clones listed, roughly 84% were seen once. On this clone itself: Its antigen remains unknown.

Whole-study findings and limits: As was reported, the classifier diagnosed cytomegalovirus status with high specificity and sensitivity. HLA restriction was apparent for most CMV-associated TCR beta chains in a later analysis.

The sequence was obtained from a boy aged 2 to 10 in good health and CMV-seronegative. Sequencing was performed on PBMCs.

CDR3 sequence: CASSLEWGTSGHNEQFF. The CDR3 nucleotides are TGCGCCAGCAGCTTGGAGTGGGGGACTAGCGGCCACAATGAGCAGTTCTTC. This chain joins TRBV5-1 and TRBJ2-1; 11 positions match TRBD2. Trimming at V came to 0 bases and at J to 5 bases, leaving 7 bases not matched to a gene. Looked up from germline, CDR1 is SGHRS and CDR2 is YFSETQ. The CDR3 consists of 17 residues.